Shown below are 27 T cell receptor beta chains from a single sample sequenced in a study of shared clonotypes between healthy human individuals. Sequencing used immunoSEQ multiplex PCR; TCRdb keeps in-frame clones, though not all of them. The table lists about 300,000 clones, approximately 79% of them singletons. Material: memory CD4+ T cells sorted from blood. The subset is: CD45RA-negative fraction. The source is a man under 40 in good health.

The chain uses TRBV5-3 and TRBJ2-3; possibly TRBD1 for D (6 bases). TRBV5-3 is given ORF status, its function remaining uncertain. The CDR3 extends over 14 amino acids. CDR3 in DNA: TGTCCCTCGGAGGCAGGGGCGTCCACAGATACGCAGTATTTT. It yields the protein CPSEAGASTDTQYF.

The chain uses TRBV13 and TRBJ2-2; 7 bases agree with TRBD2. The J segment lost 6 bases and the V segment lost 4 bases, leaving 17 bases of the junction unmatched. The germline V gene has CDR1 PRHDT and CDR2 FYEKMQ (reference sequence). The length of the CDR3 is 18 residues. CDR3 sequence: CASSWTRGSRLISGELFF. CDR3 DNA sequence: TGTGCCAGCAGCTGGACTAGGGGTAGCAGATTGATTTCCGGGGAGCTGTTTTTT.

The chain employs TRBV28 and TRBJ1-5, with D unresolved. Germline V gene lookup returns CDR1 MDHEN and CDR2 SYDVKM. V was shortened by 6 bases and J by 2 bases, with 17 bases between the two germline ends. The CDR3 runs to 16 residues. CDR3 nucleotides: TGTGCCAGCAGCCTCCCCAGGCCCCGGGGCAATCAGCCCCAGCATTTT. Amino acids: CASSLPRPRGNQPQHF.

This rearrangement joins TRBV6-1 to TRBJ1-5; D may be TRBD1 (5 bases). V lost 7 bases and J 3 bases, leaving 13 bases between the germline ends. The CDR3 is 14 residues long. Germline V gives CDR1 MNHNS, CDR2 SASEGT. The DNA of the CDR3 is TGTGCCAGCACCCCGACAGCGCACAATCAGCCCCAGCATTTT. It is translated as CASTPTAHNQPQHF.

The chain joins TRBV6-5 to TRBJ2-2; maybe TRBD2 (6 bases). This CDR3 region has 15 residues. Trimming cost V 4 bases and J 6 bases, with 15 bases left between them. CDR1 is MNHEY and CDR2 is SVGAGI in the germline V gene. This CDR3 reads CASSSFPGVAGELFF. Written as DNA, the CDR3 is TGTGCCAGCAGTTCCTTTCCGGGAGTGGCCGGGGAGCTGTTTTTT.

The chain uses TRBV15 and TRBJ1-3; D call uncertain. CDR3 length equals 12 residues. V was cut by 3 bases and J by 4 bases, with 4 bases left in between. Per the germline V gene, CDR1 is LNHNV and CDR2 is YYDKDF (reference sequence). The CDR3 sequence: CATSSLGNTIYF. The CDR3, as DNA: TGTGCCACCAGCAGTCTCGGAAACACCATATATTTT.

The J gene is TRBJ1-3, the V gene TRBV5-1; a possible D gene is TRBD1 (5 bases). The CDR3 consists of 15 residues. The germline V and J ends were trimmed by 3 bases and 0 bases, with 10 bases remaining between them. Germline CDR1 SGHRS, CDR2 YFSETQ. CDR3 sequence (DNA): TGCGCCAGCAGCTCCGGGACCGGCTCTGGAAACACCATATATTTT. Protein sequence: CASSSGTGSGNTIYF.

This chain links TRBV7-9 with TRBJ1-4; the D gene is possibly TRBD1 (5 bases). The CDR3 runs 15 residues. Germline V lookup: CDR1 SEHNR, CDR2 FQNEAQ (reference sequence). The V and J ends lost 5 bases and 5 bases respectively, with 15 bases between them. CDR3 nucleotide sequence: TGTGCCAGCAGCCCCTCCGGGACGGGGAATGAAAAACTGTTTTTT. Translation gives CASSPSGTGNEKLFF.

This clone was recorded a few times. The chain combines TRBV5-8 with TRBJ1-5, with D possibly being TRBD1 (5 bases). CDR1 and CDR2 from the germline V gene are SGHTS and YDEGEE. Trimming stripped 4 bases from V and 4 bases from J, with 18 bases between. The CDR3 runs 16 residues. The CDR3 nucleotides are TGTGCCAGCAGCCGCAAGGGGCGTAGCGGAAATCAGCCCCAGCATTTT. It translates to CASSRKGRSGNQPQHF.

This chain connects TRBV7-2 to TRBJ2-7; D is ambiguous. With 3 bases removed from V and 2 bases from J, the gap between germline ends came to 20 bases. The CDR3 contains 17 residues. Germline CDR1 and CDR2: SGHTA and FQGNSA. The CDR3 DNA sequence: TGTGCCAGCAGCTTCATCTTTCACCCGAGTAATACCTACGAGCAGTACTTC. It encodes CASSFIFHPSNTYEQYF. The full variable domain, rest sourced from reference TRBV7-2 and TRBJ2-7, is GAGVSQSPSNKVTEKGKDVELRCDPISGHTALYWYRQSLGQGLEFLIYFQGNSAPDKSGLPSDRFSAERTGGSVSTLTIQRTQQEDSAVYLCASSFIFHPSNTYEQYFGPGTRLTVT.

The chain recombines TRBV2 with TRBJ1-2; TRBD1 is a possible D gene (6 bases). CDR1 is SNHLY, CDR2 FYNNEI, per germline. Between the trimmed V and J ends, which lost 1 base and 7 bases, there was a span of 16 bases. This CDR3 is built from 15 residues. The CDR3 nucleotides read TGTGCCAGCAGTGAAGTGAGGAGGGGGGGAGGTGGCTACACCTTC. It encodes CASSEVRRGGGGYTF. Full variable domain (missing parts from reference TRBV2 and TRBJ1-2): EPEVTQTPSHQVTQMGQEVILRCVPISNHLYFYWYRQILGQKVEFLVSFYNNEISEKSEIFDDQFSVERPDGSNFTLKIRSTKLEDSAMYFCASSEVRRGGGGYTFGSGTRLTVV.

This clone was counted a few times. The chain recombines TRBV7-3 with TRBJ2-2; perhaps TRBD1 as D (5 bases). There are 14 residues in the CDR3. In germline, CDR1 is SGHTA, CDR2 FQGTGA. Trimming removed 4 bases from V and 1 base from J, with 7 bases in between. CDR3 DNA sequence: TGTGCCAGCAGCTCCACAGGGAACACCGGGGAGCTGTTTTTT. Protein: CASSSTGNTGELFF.

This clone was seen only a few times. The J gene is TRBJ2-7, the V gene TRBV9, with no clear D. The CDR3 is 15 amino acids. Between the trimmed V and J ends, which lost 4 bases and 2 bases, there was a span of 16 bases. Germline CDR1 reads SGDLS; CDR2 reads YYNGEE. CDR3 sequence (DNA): TGTGCCAGCAGCTCAACACCAGGAAATGCCTACGAGCAGTACTTC. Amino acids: CASSSTPGNAYEQYF.

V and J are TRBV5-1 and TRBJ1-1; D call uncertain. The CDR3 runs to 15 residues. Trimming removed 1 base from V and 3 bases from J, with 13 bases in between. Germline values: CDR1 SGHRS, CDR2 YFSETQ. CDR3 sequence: CASSLKWEGYTEAFF. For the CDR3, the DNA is TGCGCCAGCAGCTTGAAATGGGAGGGATACACTGAAGCTTTCTTT.

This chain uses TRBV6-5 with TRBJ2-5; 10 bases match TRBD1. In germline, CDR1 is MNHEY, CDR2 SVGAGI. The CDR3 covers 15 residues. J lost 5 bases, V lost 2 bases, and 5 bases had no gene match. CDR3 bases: TGTGCCAGCAGTTACAGACAGGGGGCATTGGAGACCCAGTACTTC. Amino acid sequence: CASSYRQGALETQYF.

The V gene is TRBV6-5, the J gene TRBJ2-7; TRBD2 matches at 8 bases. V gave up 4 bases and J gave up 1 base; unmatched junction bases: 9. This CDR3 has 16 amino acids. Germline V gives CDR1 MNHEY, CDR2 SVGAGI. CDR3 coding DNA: TGTGCCAGCAGTTTCTCGTCACGACTAGCGTCCTACGAGCAGTACTTC. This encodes CASSFSSRLASYEQYF.

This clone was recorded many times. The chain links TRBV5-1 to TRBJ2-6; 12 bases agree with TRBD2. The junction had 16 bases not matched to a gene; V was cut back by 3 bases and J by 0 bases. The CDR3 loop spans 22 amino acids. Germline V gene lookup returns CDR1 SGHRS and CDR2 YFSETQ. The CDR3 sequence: CASSSPASGRGGAVSGANVLTF. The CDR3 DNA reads TGCGCCAGCAGCTCGCCGGCTAGCGGGAGGGGCGGGGCTGTCTCTGGGGCCAACGTCCTGACTTTC.

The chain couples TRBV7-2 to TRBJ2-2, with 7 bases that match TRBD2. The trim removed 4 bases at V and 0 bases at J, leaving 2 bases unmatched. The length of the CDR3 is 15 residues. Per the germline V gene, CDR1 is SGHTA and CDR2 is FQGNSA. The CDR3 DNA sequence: TGTGCCAGCAGCTCCAGCGGGACGAACACCGGGGAGCTGTTTTTT. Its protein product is CASSSSGTNTGELFF.

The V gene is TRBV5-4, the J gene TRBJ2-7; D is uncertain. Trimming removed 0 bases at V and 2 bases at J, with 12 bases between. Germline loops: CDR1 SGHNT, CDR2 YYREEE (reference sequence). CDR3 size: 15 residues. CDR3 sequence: CASSLEGGVTYEQYF. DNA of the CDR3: TGTGCCAGCAGCTTGGAGGGTGGCGTGACCTACGAGCAGTACTTC.

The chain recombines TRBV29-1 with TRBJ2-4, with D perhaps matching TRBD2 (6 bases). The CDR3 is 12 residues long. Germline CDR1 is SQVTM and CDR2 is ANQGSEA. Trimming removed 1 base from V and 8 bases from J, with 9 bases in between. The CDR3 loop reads CSVEAGGDIQYF. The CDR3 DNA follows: TGCAGCGTTGAAGCAGGAGGGGACATTCAGTACTTC.

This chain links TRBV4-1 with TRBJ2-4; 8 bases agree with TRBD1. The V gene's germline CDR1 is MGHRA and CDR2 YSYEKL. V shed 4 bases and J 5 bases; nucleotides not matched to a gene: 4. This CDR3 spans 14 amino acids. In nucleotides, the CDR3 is TGCGCCAGCAGCCCCCGGACAGGGCAAAACATTCAGTACTTC. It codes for CASSPRTGQNIQYF.

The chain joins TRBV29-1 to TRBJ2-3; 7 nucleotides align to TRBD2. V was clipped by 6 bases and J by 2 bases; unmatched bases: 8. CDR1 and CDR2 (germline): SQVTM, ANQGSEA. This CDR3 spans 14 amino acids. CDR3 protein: CSVKELALTDTQYF. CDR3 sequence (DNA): TGCAGCGTAAAAGAACTAGCGCTCACAGATACGCAGTATTTT.

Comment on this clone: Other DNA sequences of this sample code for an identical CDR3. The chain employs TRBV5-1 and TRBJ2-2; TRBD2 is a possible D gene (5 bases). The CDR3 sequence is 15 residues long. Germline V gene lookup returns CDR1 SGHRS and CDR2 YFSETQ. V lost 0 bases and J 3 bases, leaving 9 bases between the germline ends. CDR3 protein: CASSLAGSDTGELFF. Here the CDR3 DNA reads TGCGCCAGCAGCTTGGCGGGATCGGACACCGGGGAGCTGTTTTTT.

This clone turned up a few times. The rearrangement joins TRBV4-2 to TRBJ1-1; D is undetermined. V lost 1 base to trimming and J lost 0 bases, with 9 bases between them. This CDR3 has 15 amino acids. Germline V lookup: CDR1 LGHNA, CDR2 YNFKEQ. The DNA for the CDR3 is TGTGCCAGCAGCCAAGGGGCCGTTTTGAACACTGAAGCTTTCTTT. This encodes CASSQGAVLNTEAFF.

CDR3 DNA sequence: TGTGCCAGCAGCTTAATTCCGGGGACCGACACCGGGGAGCTGTTTTTT. Amino acid sequence: CASSLIPGTDTGELFF. The chain employs TRBV13 and TRBJ2-2; D assignment may be TRBD1 or TRBD2 (5 bases each). The CDR3 is 16 amino acids. The ends were cut back, 2 bases at V and 3 bases at J, with 13 bases in the middle. CDR1 is PRHDT, CDR2 FYEKMQ, per germline (reference sequence).

The CDR3 sequence is CASSTYGREQFF. The CDR3 DNA follows: TGCGCCAGCAGTACATACGGCAGGGAGCAGTTCTTC. The chain is built from TRBV10-2 and TRBJ2-1; D remains unclear. Trimming left V 5 bases short and J 10 bases short, with 12 bases between. CDR3 length: 12 amino acids. CDR1 and CDR2 from the germline V gene are WSHSY and SAAADI.

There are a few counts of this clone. CDR3 in DNA: TGTGCCAGCAGTGCTAGGGGACGGGGGGACACTGAAGCTTTCTTT. Translated: CASSARGRGDTEAFF. The chain uses TRBV2 and TRBJ1-1, with a weak D call TRBD1 (5 bases). The V gene lost 4 bases and the J gene lost 3 bases, with 15 bases spanning the gap. From germline, CDR1 is SNHLY and CDR2 FYNNEI. CDR3 size: 15 residues.